This TCR beta chain is from a study of PD-L1 blockade in urothelial cancer. Study-wide context: Blood was subjected to analysis at 3 weeks (second dose) and 6 weeks following treatment start. Blood-derived samples held a median 141,255 T cells.

Repertoires were generated with immunoSEQ multiplex PCR, while TCRdb's copy carries only in-frame clones and drops some. The sample has 72,000 or so clones; around 86% are singletons. In germline, CDR1 is SGHTA, CDR2 FQGNSA. Trimming removed 5 bases at V and 2 bases at J, with 13 bases between. This CDR3 contains 16 residues. Time point: pretreatment peripheral blood. The table lists this clone with a count of one. The chain recombines TRBV7-2 with TRBJ2-6, with D perhaps TRBD2 (5 bases). Sequencing used PBMCs, obtained around atezolizumab (anti-PD-L1) treatment. The sequence was obtained from a man aged 60 to 75 with urothelial cancer. In DNA form, the CDR3 reads TGTGCCAGCAGCCAGGCGCTAGCTACTGGGGCCAACGTCCTGACTTTC. It specifies CASSQALATGANVLTF.